Listed here is a single T cell receptor (beta chain). This record belongs to a study of control samples from healthy donors and cancer patients. Germline V gene data show CDR1 as SGHAT and CDR2 as FQNNGV. Trimming stripped 2 bases from V and 1 base from J, with 6 bases between. This CDR3 spans 14 amino acids. TCRdb's table, derived via immunoSEQ multiplex PCR, lists solely in-frame clones and lacks some. The sample lists 150,000 to 200,000 clones; around 96% were seen once. The receptor comes from a woman aged 40-49 years in good health. Source material: blood. The V and J genes are TRBV11-2 and TRBJ2-1; the D gene is possibly TRBD2 (5 bases). This chain's CDR3 is CASSLTGSYNEQFF. DNA of the CDR3: TGTGCCAGCAGCTTAACGGGGTCCTACAATGAGCAGTTCTTC.